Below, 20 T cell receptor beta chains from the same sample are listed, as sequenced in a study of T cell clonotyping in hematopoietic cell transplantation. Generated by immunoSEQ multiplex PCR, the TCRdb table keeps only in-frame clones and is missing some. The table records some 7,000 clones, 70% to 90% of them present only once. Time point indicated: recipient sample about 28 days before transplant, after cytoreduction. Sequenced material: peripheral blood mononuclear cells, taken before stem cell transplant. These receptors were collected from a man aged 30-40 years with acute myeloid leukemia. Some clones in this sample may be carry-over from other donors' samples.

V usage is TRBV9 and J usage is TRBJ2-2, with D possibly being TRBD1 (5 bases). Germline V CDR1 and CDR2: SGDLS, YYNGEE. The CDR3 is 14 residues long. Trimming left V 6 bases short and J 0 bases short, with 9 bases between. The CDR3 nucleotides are TGTGCCAGCAAGCAGGGCTCGAACACCGGGGAGCTGTTTTTT. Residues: CASKQGSNTGELFF.

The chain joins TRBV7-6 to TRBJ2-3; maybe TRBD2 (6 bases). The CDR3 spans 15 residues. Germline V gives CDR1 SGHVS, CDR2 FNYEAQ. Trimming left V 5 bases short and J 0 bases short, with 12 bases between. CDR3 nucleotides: TGTGCCAGCAGCCTGGGACTCCCGAGCACAGATACGCAGTATTTT. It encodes CASSLGLPSTDTQYF.

CDR3 amino acids: CASTTLAGGYNEQFF. As DNA, the CDR3 is TGTGCCAGCACCACTCTAGCGGGAGGCTACAATGAGCAGTTCTTC. The gene calls are TRBV27 and TRBJ2-1; 11 bases map to TRBD2. The CDR3 extends over 15 amino acids. CDR1 MNHEY and CDR2 SMNVEV come from the germline V gene (reference sequence). V was pared by 7 bases and J by 3 bases, with 5 bases of the junction left unmatched.

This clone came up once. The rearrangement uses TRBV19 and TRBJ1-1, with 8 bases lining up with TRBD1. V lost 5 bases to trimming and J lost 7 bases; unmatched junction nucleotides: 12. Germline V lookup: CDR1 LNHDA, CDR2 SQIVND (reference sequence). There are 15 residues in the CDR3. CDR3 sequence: CASSSQAGGAGEAFF. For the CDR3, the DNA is TGTGCCAGTAGTTCTCAAGCAGGGGGCGCCGGTGAAGCTTTCTTT.

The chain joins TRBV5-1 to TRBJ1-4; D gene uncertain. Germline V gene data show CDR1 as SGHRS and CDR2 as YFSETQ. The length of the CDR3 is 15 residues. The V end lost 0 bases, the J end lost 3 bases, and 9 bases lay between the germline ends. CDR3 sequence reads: CASSLGASSNEKLFF. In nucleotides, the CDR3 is TGCGCCAGCAGCTTGGGGGCCAGCTCTAATGAAAAACTGTTTTTT.

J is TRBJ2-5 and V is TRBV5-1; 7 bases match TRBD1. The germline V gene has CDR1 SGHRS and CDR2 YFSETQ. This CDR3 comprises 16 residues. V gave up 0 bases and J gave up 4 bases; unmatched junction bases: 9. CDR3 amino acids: CASSLVGREGAETQYF. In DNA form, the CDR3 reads TGCGCCAGCAGCTTGGTAGGGCGCGAGGGGGCAGAGACCCAGTACTTC.

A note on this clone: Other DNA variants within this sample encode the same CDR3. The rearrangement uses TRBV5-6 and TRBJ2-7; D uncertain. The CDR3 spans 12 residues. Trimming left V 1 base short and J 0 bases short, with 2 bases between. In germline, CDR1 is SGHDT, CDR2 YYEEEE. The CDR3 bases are TGTGCCAGCAGCTTGTCCTCCTACGAGCAGTACTTC. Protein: CASSLSSYEQYF.

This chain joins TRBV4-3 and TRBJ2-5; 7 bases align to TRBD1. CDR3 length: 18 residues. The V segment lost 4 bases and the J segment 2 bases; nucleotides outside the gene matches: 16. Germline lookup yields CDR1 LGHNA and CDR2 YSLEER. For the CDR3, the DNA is TGCGCCAGCAGCCGAACATTAACCGGGGACAGTTCACAAGAGACCCAGTACTTC. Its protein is CASSRTLTGDSSQETQYF.

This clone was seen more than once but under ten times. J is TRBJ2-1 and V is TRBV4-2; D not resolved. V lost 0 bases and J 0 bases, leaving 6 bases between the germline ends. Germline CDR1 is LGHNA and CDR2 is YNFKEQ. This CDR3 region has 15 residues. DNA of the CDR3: TGTGCCAGCAGCCAAGATCTTGGCTCCTACAATGAGCAGTTCTTC. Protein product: CASSQDLGSYNEQFF.

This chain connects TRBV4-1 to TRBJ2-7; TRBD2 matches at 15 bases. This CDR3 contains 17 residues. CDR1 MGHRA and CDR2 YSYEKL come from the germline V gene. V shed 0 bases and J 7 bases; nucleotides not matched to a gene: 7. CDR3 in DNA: TGCGCCAGCAGCCAAGAAGGGGGACTAGCGGGAGGTGGAGAGCAGTACTTC. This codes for CASSQEGGLAGGGEQYF.

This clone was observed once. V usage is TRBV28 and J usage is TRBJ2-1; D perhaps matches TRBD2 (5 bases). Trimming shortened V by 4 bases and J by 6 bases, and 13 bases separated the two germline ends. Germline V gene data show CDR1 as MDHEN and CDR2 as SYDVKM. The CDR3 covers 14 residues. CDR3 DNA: TGTGCCAGCAGTTCGGGGAGTTTGTCCAATGAGCAGTTCTTC. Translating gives CASSSGSLSNEQFF.

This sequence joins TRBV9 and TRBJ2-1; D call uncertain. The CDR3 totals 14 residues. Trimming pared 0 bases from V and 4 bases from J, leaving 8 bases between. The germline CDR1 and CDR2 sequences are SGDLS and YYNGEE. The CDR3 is CASSVVISYNEQFF. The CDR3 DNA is TGTGCCAGCAGCGTAGTGATCAGTTACAATGAGCAGTTCTTC.

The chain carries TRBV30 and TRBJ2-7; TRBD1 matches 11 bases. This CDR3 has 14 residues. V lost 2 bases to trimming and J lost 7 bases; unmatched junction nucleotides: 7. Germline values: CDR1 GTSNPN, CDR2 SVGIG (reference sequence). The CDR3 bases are TGTGCCTGGAGTCCCGGACAGGGGGCCCAGGAGCAGTACTTC. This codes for CAWSPGQGAQEQYF.

CDR3 coding DNA: TGCGCCAGCAGGAGCATCGGGAGGAACTACGAGCAGTACTTC. It translates to CASRSIGRNYEQYF. This chain joins TRBV4-1 and TRBJ2-7, with 7 positions matching TRBD2. The CDR3 is 14 residues long. Germline V gene lookup returns CDR1 MGHRA and CDR2 YSYEKL. J lost 3 bases, V lost 6 bases, and 8 bases had no gene match.

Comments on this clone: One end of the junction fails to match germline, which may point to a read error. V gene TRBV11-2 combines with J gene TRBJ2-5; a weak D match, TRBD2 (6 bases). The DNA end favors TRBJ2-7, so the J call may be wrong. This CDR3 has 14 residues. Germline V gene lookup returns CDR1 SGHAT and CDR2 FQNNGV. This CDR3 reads CANSQHHREYEQYF. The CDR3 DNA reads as TGTGCCAACAGCCAACACCACCGGGAGTACGAGCAGTACTTC.

Here the CDR3 reads CASSPGGRAPNQPQHF. The CDR3 coding sequence is TGTGCCAGCAGTCCGGGCGGGAGGGCACCCAATCAGCCCCAGCATTTT. The rearrangement joins TRBV7-8 to TRBJ1-5; D remains unclear. Germline CDR1 reads SGHVS; CDR2 reads FQNEAQ. This CDR3 has 16 amino acids. V was cut by 6 bases and J by 3 bases, with 18 bases left in between.

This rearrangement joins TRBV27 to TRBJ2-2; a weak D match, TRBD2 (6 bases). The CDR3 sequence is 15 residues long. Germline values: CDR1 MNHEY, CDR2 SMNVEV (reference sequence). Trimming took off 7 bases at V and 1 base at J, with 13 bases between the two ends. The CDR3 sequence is CASKWGGRNTGELFF. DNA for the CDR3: TGTGCCAGCAAGTGGGGAGGACGGAACACCGGGGAGCTGTTTTTT.

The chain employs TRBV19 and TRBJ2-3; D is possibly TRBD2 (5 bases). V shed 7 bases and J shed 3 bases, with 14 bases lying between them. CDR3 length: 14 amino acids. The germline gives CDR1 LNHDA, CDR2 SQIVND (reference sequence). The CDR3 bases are TGTGCCAGTATCCAGAGCGGAGAAACAGATACGCAGTATTTT. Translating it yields CASIQSGETDTQYF.

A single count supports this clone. CDR3 sequence: CASSLLNSYEQYF. The CDR3, as DNA: TGTGCCAGCAGCTTATTAAACTCCTACGAGCAGTACTTC. The chain joins TRBV7-9 to TRBJ2-7; D is unresolved. This CDR3 spans 13 amino acids. With 2 bases removed from V and 0 bases from J, the gap between germline ends came to 5 bases. Looked up from germline, CDR1 is SEHNR and CDR2 is FQNEAQ (reference sequence).

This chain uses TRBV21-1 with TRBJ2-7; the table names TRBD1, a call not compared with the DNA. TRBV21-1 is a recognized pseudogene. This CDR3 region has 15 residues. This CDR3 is CASSTPDRGPNEQYF. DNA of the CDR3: TGTGCCAGCAGCACCCCGGACAGGGGGCCAAACGAGCAGTACTTC.